This TCR beta chain comes out of a study of OX40 agonist ivuxolimab in advanced cancers. Overall study: An agonistic anti-OX40 (CD134) antibody, ivuxolimab, was used to treat the patients. A history of anti-PD-1, anti-PD-L1 or anti-CTLA-4 therapy was acceptable, and about 40% had some. General observations from the study: Patients who responded partially at 0.1-3.0 mg/kg showed clonal expansion ranking among the lowest.

The data were produced by immunoSEQ multiplex PCR, yet TCRdb's version contains in-frame clones alone and is incomplete. The sample shows over 55,000 clones, around 82% of them seen only once. By share, this clone ranks as medium-sized (0.01 to 0.1%). Antigen: not known. At cycle 4 day 1, cycle 7 day 1, and baseline, blood was sampled. This clonotype was obtained from an adult with an advanced solid tumor such as melanoma, head and neck, liver or kidney cancer. Source: CD4+ or CD8+ T cells sorted from blood, taken in a trial of the OX40 agonist ivuxolimab.

CDR3: CASKDSSYEQYF. CDR3 in DNA: TGTGCCAGCAAGGACAGCTCCTACGAGCAGTACTTC. The chain is built from TRBV2 and TRBJ2-7; perhaps TRBD1 as D (6 bases). V dropped 7 bases and J dropped 0 bases, with 7 bases sitting between them. The CDR3 extends over 12 amino acids. Germline V lookup: CDR1 SNHLY, CDR2 FYNNEI. The complete variable domain, with remaining parts taken from reference TRBV2 and TRBJ2-7, reads EPEVTQTPSHQVTQMGQEVILRCVPISNHLYFYWYRQILGQKVEFLVSFYNNEISEKSEIFDDQFSVERPDGSNFTLKIRSTKLEDSAMYFCASKDSSYEQYFGPGTRLTVT.